The 22 T cell receptor beta chains given below trace back to one sample, sequenced in a study of blood T cells in healthy people across ages. Through a sample-barcoded 5' primer and a J-beta primer mix, a second PCR was run for roughly 6 to 11 cycles. TCRdb ran MiXCR on the 5' RACE reads and lists one entry per CDR3 protein. Among about 750,000 distinct CDR3 sequences listed, about 55% were seen once. The sample was blood. These receptors all come from a man older than 75 in good health.

Ten or more counts support this clonotype. The rearrangement joins TRBV4-2 to TRBJ2-5, with 10 bases aligning to TRBD1. Trimming removed 1 base from V and 3 bases from J; junction bases left unmatched: 2. CDR1 is LGHNA, CDR2 YNFKEQ, per germline. The CDR3 is made up of 15 amino acids. The CDR3 is CASSQGGTGEETQYF. CDR3 nucleotides: TGTGCCAGCAGCCAAGGCGGGACAGGGGAAGAGACCCAGTACTTC.

The V and J genes are TRBV12-5 and TRBJ2-1; D not certain. Germline loops: CDR1 LGHNT, CDR2 FRNRAP. V shed 11 bases and J shed 5 bases, with 10 bases lying between them. CDR3 length: 11 residues. DNA for the CDR3: TGTGCTTCAAGAAGAGACAATGAGCAGTTCTTC. Protein sequence: CASRRDNEQFF.

The CDR3 region has the DNA TGTGCCAGCAGCTTGGGGGGGGCTAGCGGTTACAATGAGCAGTACTTC. As protein: CASSLGGASGYNEQYF. The chain uses TRBV5-4 and TRBJ2-1, with TRBD2 as a possible D gene (7 bases). The J call may be faulty, since TRBJ2-7 better matches the DNA end. Per germline, CDR1 SGHNT and CDR2 YYREEE (reference sequence). This CDR3 has 16 residues.

DNA for the CDR3: TGTGCCAGCAGTCGTCCGGGACTAGCGGGAGGCTATGGCTACAATGAGCAGTTCTTC. This translates into CASSRPGLAGGYGYNEQFF. The V call is TRBV27, the J call TRBJ2-1; the match to TRBD2 covers 15 bases. The J segment lost 3 bases and the V segment lost 5 bases, leaving 11 bases of the junction unmatched. The V gene's germline CDR1 is MNHEY and CDR2 SMNVEV (reference sequence). The CDR3 runs to 19 residues.

The V gene is TRBV20-1, the J gene TRBJ2-7; maybe TRBD2 (5 bases). CDR1 and CDR2 from the germline V gene are DFQATT and SNEGSKA (reference sequence). CDR3 length: 13 residues. Trimming pared 4 bases from V and 1 base from J, leaving 11 bases between. The CDR3 sequence: CSAIWTSSYEQYF. CDR3 in DNA: TGCAGTGCTATCTGGACTTCATCCTACGAGCAGTACTTC.

This clonotype was seen a handful of times. V usage is TRBV5-1 and J usage is TRBJ2-1; 14 bases align to TRBD2. Germline-derived CDR1 and CDR2 are SGHRS and YFSETQ. V was clipped by 2 bases and J by 8 bases; unmatched bases: 9. The CDR3 is 17 residues long. CDR3 amino acids: CASSFRLAGGPVDEQFF. CDR3 DNA: TGCGCCAGCAGCTTTCGACTAGCGGGAGGGCCAGTTGATGAGCAGTTCTTC.

CDR3 sequence (DNA): TGTGCCATCAGCGAACTAGCGAAAGAGACCCAGTACTTC. Its protein is CAISELAKETQYF. The chain links TRBV10-3 to TRBJ2-5; 7 bases are shared with TRBD2. Germline V CDR1 and CDR2: ENHRY, SYGVKD. CDR3 length: 13 amino acids. V was clipped by 6 bases and J by 3 bases; unmatched bases: 4.

This chain uses TRBV27 with TRBJ2-3, with 8 bases matching TRBD2. The length of the CDR3 is 15 residues. The germline V gene has CDR1 MNHEY and CDR2 SMNVEV (reference sequence). The junction had 9 bases not matched to a gene; V was cut back by 5 bases and J by 5 bases. CDR3 nucleotides: TGTGCCAGCAGTCCGCCCCCCCGGGGGGGAGATACGCAGTATTTT. Protein sequence: CASSPPPRGGDTQYF.

The chain employs TRBV10-3 and TRBJ1-5; the match to TRBD1 covers 7 bases. Germline trimming cut 3 bases from V and 5 bases from J; bases unmatched to any gene: 16. The length of the CDR3 is 18 residues. The germline V gene encodes CDR1 ENHRY and CDR2 SYGVKD. The CDR3 sequence: CAISDPDRVGTWDQPQHF. CDR3 nucleotide sequence: TGTGCCATCAGTGACCCTGACAGGGTAGGAACTTGGGATCAGCCCCAGCATTTT.

The rearrangement joins TRBV20-1 to TRBJ2-1; D uncertain. The CDR3 has 12 residues. V was trimmed by 3 bases and J by 6 bases, leaving 9 bases between them. From germline, CDR1 is DFQATT and CDR2 SNEGSKA (reference sequence). The CDR3 loop is CSASLRLNEQFF. CDR3 nucleotide sequence: TGCAGTGCTAGCCTCCGTCTCAATGAGCAGTTCTTC.

The V call is TRBV11-1, the J call TRBJ2-1; 13 bases map to TRBD2. Looked up from germline, CDR1 is SGHAT and CDR2 is FQDESV (reference sequence). The CDR3 is 21 amino acids. V lost 2 bases, J lost 2 bases, and 15 bases stayed unmatched. The CDR3 region is CASSLTTGRTSGRGAYNEQFF. As DNA, the CDR3 is TGTGCCAGCAGCTTAACGACAGGGAGAACTAGCGGGAGGGGGGCCTACAATGAGCAGTTCTTC.

With respect to this clonotype: At one end, the junction sequence differs from germline, possibly due to a read error. This rearrangement joins TRBV7-3 to TRBJ2-4; possible D gene TRBD2, 6 bases. Germline V CDR1 and CDR2: SGHTA, FQGTGA. The CDR3 has 14 amino acids. In DNA, the CDR3 is TGTGCCGGCAGCCCGGGACTTGGGGGGAATGAGCAGTACTTC. This translates into CAGSPGLGGNEQYF.

The rearrangement joins TRBV27 to TRBJ2-3; 10 nucleotides align to TRBD1. V dropped 5 bases and J dropped 14; count of bases not matched to a gene: 16. This CDR3 region has 15 residues. Germline V gene lookup returns CDR1 MNHEY and CDR2 SMNVEV (reference sequence). The CDR3 region is CASSAGTGVDRYAYF. DNA of the CDR3: TGTGCCAGCAGTGCTGGGACAGGGGTTGACAGATACGCGTATTTT.

The J gene is TRBJ1-2, the V gene TRBV6-5; D possibly corresponds to TRBD1 (6 bases). CDR1 MNHEY and CDR2 SVGAGI come from the germline V gene. The V end was cut by 11 bases, the J end by 3 bases, with 19 bases between. This CDR3 spans 14 amino acids. The CDR3 coding sequence is TGTGCCGCCGCGGACAGAGCCTCACACTATGGCTACACCTTC. Its translation is CAAADRASHYGYTF.

The V call is TRBV7-2, the J call TRBJ1-2, with D unresolved. The germline CDR1 and CDR2 sequences are SGHTA and FQGNSA. There are 17 residues in the CDR3. Trimming stripped 1 base from V and 0 bases from J, with 15 bases between. The CDR3 nucleotides read TGTGCCAGCAGCTTAGTTTCGATAGCACTAGCTAACTATGGCTACACCTTC. Translated, it gives CASSLVSIALANYGYTF.

The genes are TRBV12-5 and TRBJ2-1, with 10 positions matching TRBD2. The CDR3 sequence is 15 residues long. V shed 5 bases and J 3 bases; nucleotides not matched to a gene: 4. Germline values: CDR1 LGHNT, CDR2 FRNRAP. The CDR3 bases are TGTGCTAGTGGTCCCGGACTAGCGGACTACAATGAGCAGTTCTTC. Its translation is CASGPGLADYNEQFF. The full variable domain, in which reference TRBV12-5 and TRBJ2-1 provide the parts outside the CDR3, is DARVTQTPRHKVTEMGQEVTMRCQPILGHNTVFWYRQTMMQGLELLAYFRNRAPLDDSGMPKDRFSAEMPDATLATLKIQPSEPRDSAVYFCASGPGLADYNEQFFGPGTRLTVL.

CDR3 coding DNA: TGCAGTGCTAGAACGACTAGCGGGAGTCCCTACGAGCAGTACTTC. This sequence encodes CSARTTSGSPYEQYF. The chain recombines TRBV20-1 with TRBJ2-7, with TRBD2 identical over 12 bases. The CDR3 spans 15 residues. In germline, CDR1 is DFQATT, CDR2 SNEGSKA (reference sequence). J lost 2 bases, V lost 2 bases, and 4 bases had no gene match.

J is TRBJ2-1 and V is TRBV7-2; no reliable D call. This CDR3 region has 15 residues. Deletions cut 4 bases from V and 0 bases from J, with 10 bases between. Germline CDR1 SGHTA, CDR2 FQGNSA. The CDR3 DNA follows: TGTGCCAGCAGCTCCGACTTTAGCTCCTACAATGAGCAGTTCTTC. Translating it yields CASSSDFSSYNEQFF. The full variable domain, rest sourced from reference TRBV7-2 and TRBJ2-1, is GAGVSQSPSNKVTEKGKDVELRCDPISGHTALYWYRQSLGQGLEFLIYFQGNSAPDKSGLPSDRFSAERTGGSVSTLTIQRTQQEDSAVYLCASSSDFSSYNEQFFGPGTRLTVL.

There are a few counts of this clonotype. The V gene is TRBV2, the J gene TRBJ2-7, with a tentative D call TRBD2 (6 bases). The length of the CDR3 is 13 residues. V shed 10 bases and J shed 4 bases, with 17 bases lying between them. Germline assignment: CDR1 SNHLY and CDR2 FYNNEI. The CDR3 reads CATEERVVYEQYF. As DNA, the CDR3 is TGTGCCACCGAGGAGCGGGTGGTGTACGAGCAGTACTTC.

This clonotype was seen only once. The chain employs TRBV11-2 and TRBJ2-7; weak D call: TRBD2 (5 bases). There are 14 residues in the CDR3. Between the trimmed V and J ends, which lost 4 bases and 2 bases, there was a span of 12 bases. The germline V gene encodes CDR1 SGHAT and CDR2 FQNNGV. The DNA for the CDR3 is TGTGCCAGCAGCTGGGGAGCGGATACCTACGAGCAGTACTTC. Residues: CASSWGADTYEQYF. The entire variable domain, with the rest obtained from reference TRBV11-2 and TRBJ2-7, is as follows: EAGVAQSPRYKIIEKRQSVAFWCNPISGHATLYWYQQILGQGPKLLIQFQNNGVVDDSQLPKDRFSAERLKGVDSTLKIQPAKLEDSAVYLCASSWGADTYEQYFGPGTRLTVT.

The V gene is TRBV6-1, the J gene TRBJ2-5, with D possibly matching TRBD2 (5 bases). V lost 2 bases and J lost 2, with 9 bases in between. In germline, CDR1 is MNHNS, CDR2 SASEGT. The CDR3 has 14 residues. The CDR3 nucleotides read TGTGCCAGCAGTGAACGGGGTCGGCAAGAGACCCAGTACTTC. Protein: CASSERGRQETQYF.

This chain uses TRBV9 with TRBJ2-1; 8 bases line up with TRBD2. Germline assignment: CDR1 SGDLS and CDR2 YYNGEE. Losses at the gene ends were 4 bases for V and 5 bases for J; bases not matched to a gene: 11. This CDR3 has 16 residues. CDR3 sequence reads: CASSFIPGLVDNEQFF. The CDR3 region has the DNA TGTGCCAGCAGCTTTATCCCGGGACTAGTCGACAATGAGCAGTTCTTC.